This T cell receptor (beta chain) emerged from a study of blood T cell repertoires in COVID-19. Overall study context: Sources were T cells, B-cell-depleted T cells, or PBMCs; the material itself was cDNA or gDNA.

Deletions cut 6 bases from V and 0 bases from J, with 6 bases between. From germline, CDR1 is MDHEN and CDR2 SYDVKM. This CDR3 is 13 amino acids long. In the study's own analysis: Nucleated cell number was recorded as an estimate derived from reference gene primer amplification. TCRdb's table, derived via immunoSEQ multiplex PCR, lists solely in-frame clones and lacks some. That table is the source of V, J and clone size, and D and trimming were worked out from the DNA. The sample yields around 46,000 clones, around 87% seen once. The J gene is TRBJ1-3, the V gene TRBV28, with D possibly matching TRBD1 (6 bases). This clonotype was sampled from a human donor in a cohort sampled during active COVID-19. The sample taken for sequencing was peripheral blood. This chain's CDR3 is CASRDSSGNTIYF. CDR3 in DNA: TGTGCCAGCAGGGACAGCTCTGGAAACACCATATATTTT. Variable domain in full (rest from reference TRBV28 and TRBJ1-3): DVKVTQSSRYLVKRTGEKVFLECVQDMDHENMFWYRQDPGLGLRLIYFSYDVKMKEKGDIPEGYSVSREKKERFSLILESASTNQTSMYLCASRDSSGNTIYFGEGSWLTVV.